This is a list of T cell receptor beta chains from one sample in a study of T cell responses to AZD1222 COVID-19 vaccine. Repertoires were generated with immunoSEQ multiplex PCR, while TCRdb's copy carries only in-frame clones and drops some. In the table there are some 86,000 clones, 75% to 85% of which are singletons. Sequenced here: peripheral blood, sampled on day 0 of AZD1222 vaccination. These receptors originate from an adult in good health. The CDR3 runs from the conserved cysteine through the conserved F or W. Fields, in order: V gene, J gene, D gene, clone size, CDR3 protein, CDR3 DNA. D genes are given only for firm matches. Some rows have no size entry. The others give once, few or many, or a class for an expanded clone.

v_gene: TRBV5-5; j_gene: TRBJ1-2; d_gene: NA; abundance: NA; CDR3aa: CASSQEAALANYGYTF; CDR3nt: TGTGCCAGCAGTCAAGAGGCCGCCTTAGCTAACTATGGCTACACCTTC
v_gene: TRBV5-5; j_gene: TRBJ1-6; d_gene: NA; abundance: NA; CDR3aa: CASSGGTVNNSPLHF; CDR3nt: TGTGCCAGCAGCGGCGGGACGGTAAATAATTCACCCCTCCACTTT
v_gene: TRBV5-4; j_gene: TRBJ1-4; d_gene: NA; abundance: NA; CDR3aa: CASSSPVATGEKLFF; CDR3nt: TGTGCCAGCAGCTCGCCAGTTGCTACAGGTGAAAAACTGTTTTTT
v_gene: TRBV30; j_gene: TRBJ1-6; d_gene: TRBD1; abundance: NA; CDR3aa: CAWGQGGNSPLHF; CDR3nt: TGTGCCTGGGGACAGGGTGGTAATTCACCCCTCCACTTT
v_gene: TRBV19; j_gene: TRBJ1-5; d_gene: TRBD1; abundance: NA; CDR3aa: CASSIGTGVNQPQHF; CDR3nt: TGTGCCAGTAGTATTGGGACAGGGGTCAATCAGCCCCAGCATTTT
v_gene: TRBV2; j_gene: TRBJ1-2; d_gene: NA; abundance: NA; CDR3aa: CASSEDTLAGGYTF; CDR3nt: TGTGCCAGCAGTGAAGATACGCTCGCTGGGGGCTACACCTTC
v_gene: TRBV5-1; j_gene: TRBJ2-1; d_gene: NA; abundance: NA; CDR3aa: CASSLGGGAGYNEQFF; CDR3nt: TGCGCCAGCAGCTTGGGGGGCGGGGCAGGGTACAATGAGCAGTTCTTC
v_gene: TRBV18; j_gene: TRBJ1-2; d_gene: NA; abundance: few; CDR3aa: CASQRPGLAGVGYTF; CDR3nt: TGTGCCAGCCAACGCCCCGGCCTTGCAGGCGTTGGCTACACCTTC
v_gene: TRBV27; j_gene: TRBJ1-5; d_gene: TRBD1; abundance: NA; CDR3aa: CASSLSPGGGNQPQHF; CDR3nt: TGTGCCAGCAGTCTATCCCCAGGGGGCGGGAATCAGCCCCAGCATTTT
v_gene: TRBV30; j_gene: TRBJ2-3; d_gene: NA; abundance: NA; CDR3aa: CAWSVRAADTQYF; CDR3nt: TGTGCCTGGAGTGTCAGGGCGGCAGATACGCAGTATTTT
v_gene: TRBV11-2; j_gene: TRBJ2-5; d_gene: NA; abundance: NA; CDR3aa: CASSPKETQYF; CDR3nt: TGTGCCAGCAGCCCAAAAGAGACCCAGTACTTC
v_gene: TRBV20-1; j_gene: TRBJ2-1; d_gene: NA; abundance: NA; CDR3aa: CSCDRNNEQFF; CDR3nt: TGCAGTTGCGACAGGAACAATGAGCAGTTCTTC
v_gene: TRBV25-1; j_gene: TRBJ2-3; d_gene: TRBD1; abundance: NA; CDR3aa: CASSDRDRVTDTQYF; CDR3nt: TGTGCCAGCAGTGACAGGGACAGGGTAACAGATACGCAGTATTTT
v_gene: TRBV25-1; j_gene: TRBJ2-7; d_gene: TRBD2; abundance: few; CDR3aa: CASRREGEQYF; CDR3nt: TGTGCCAGCAGGAGGGAGGGCGAGCAGTACTTC
v_gene: TRBV7-8; j_gene: TRBJ1-2; d_gene: TRBD1; abundance: NA; CDR3aa: CASSLAETGQDYGYTF; CDR3nt: TGTGCCAGCAGCTTAGCGGAGACAGGGCAGGACTATGGCTACACCTTC
v_gene: TRBV2; j_gene: TRBJ2-1; d_gene: TRBD1; abundance: NA; CDR3aa: CASGDRGGYNEQFF; CDR3nt: TGTGCCAGCGGAGACAGGGGGGGCTACAATGAGCAGTTCTTC
v_gene: TRBV19; j_gene: TRBJ2-5; d_gene: NA; abundance: NA; CDR3aa: CASSMQQGVGTQYF; CDR3nt: TGTGCCAGTAGTATGCAGCAGGGAGTGGGGACCCAGTACTTC
v_gene: TRBV28; j_gene: TRBJ1-6; d_gene: NA; abundance: NA; CDR3aa: CASSSDSPLHF; CDR3nt: TGTGCCAGCAGCTCCGATTCACCCCTCCACTTT
v_gene: TRBV3-1/TRBV3-2; j_gene: TRBJ1-5; d_gene: NA; abundance: NA; CDR3aa: CASSQDGGGDQPQHF; CDR3nt: TGTGCCAGCAGCCAAGATGGGGGAGGAGATCAGCCCCAGCATTTT
v_gene: TRBV19; j_gene: TRBJ1-1; d_gene: TRBD1; abundance: NA; CDR3aa: CASSTVQGAEAFF; CDR3nt: TGTGCCAGTAGTACAGTTCAGGGGGCTGAAGCTTTCTTT
v_gene: TRBV5-1; j_gene: TRBJ2-5; d_gene: NA; abundance: few; CDR3aa: CASSPSGAGETQYF; CDR3nt: TGCGCCAGCAGCCCGTCGGGGGCGGGTGAGACCCAGTACTTC
v_gene: TRBV15; j_gene: TRBJ2-5; d_gene: TRBD2; abundance: NA; CDR3aa: CATSRGGGGALETQYF; CDR3nt: TGTGCCACCAGCAGAGGTGGCGGGGGGGCCCTTGAGACCCAGTACTTC
v_gene: TRBV7-2; j_gene: TRBJ1-1; d_gene: NA; abundance: NA; CDR3aa: CASSLGAGERGFF; CDR3nt: TGTGCCAGCAGCTTAGGGGCAGGTGAAAGGGGTTTCTTT
v_gene: TRBV5-1; j_gene: TRBJ2-2; d_gene: TRBD1; abundance: many; CDR3aa: CASSRTGDHTGELFF; CDR3nt: TGCGCCAGCAGCCGGACAGGGGATCACACCGGGGAGCTGTTTTTT
v_gene: TRBV19; j_gene: TRBJ2-7; d_gene: NA; abundance: NA; CDR3aa: CAIPLLSYGTEQYF; CDR3nt: TGTGCCATCCCCCTGCTTAGTTACGGGACCGAGCAGTACTTC
v_gene: TRBV2; j_gene: TRBJ2-3; d_gene: NA; abundance: few; CDR3aa: CASSYGASTDTQYF; CDR3nt: TGTGCCAGCAGTTACGGGGCAAGCACAGATACGCAGTATTTT
v_gene: TRBV30; j_gene: TRBJ1-4; d_gene: TRBD1; abundance: few; CDR3aa: CACLTGGDEKLFF; CDR3nt: TGTGCCTGTCTCACAGGGGGCGATGAAAAACTGTTTTTT
v_gene: TRBV19; j_gene: TRBJ1-5; d_gene: NA; abundance: NA; CDR3aa: CASALLGQGNQPQHF; CDR3nt: TGTGCCAGTGCCCTGTTGGGCCAGGGCAATCAGCCCCAGCATTTT
v_gene: TRBV5-5; j_gene: TRBJ2-1; d_gene: NA; abundance: NA; CDR3aa: CASSLFADYNEQFF; CDR3nt: TGTGCCAGCAGCTTGTTCGCCGACTACAATGAGCAGTTCTTC
v_gene: TRBV10-3; j_gene: TRBJ1-3; d_gene: TRBD1; abundance: NA; CDR3aa: CATWDSRSSGNTIYF; CDR3nt: TGTGCCACCTGGGACAGTCGCTCCTCTGGAAACACCATATATTTT
v_gene: TRBV2; j_gene: TRBJ2-5; d_gene: NA; abundance: NA; CDR3aa: CASSEGDHQGETQYF; CDR3nt: TGTGCCAGCAGTGAGGGGGACCATCAGGGGGAGACCCAGTACTTC
v_gene: TRBV19; j_gene: TRBJ1-1; d_gene: NA; abundance: NA; CDR3aa: CASSIGYRVNTEAFF; CDR3nt: TGTGCCAGTAGTATCGGGTACAGGGTGAACACTGAAGCTTTCTTT
v_gene: TRBV19; j_gene: TRBJ1-4; d_gene: TRBD1; abundance: NA; CDR3aa: CASSRQGAGEKLFF; CDR3nt: TGTGCCAGTAGCCGTCAGGGGGCTGGAGAAAAACTGTTTTTT
v_gene: TRBV28; j_gene: TRBJ1-4; d_gene: NA; abundance: few; CDR3aa: CASSLWGQKLFF; CDR3nt: TGTGCCAGCAGTTTGTGGGGCCAAAAACTGTTTTTT
v_gene: TRBV30; j_gene: TRBJ1-2; d_gene: TRBD1; abundance: NA; CDR3aa: CAWTTDRGPGYGYTF; CDR3nt: TGTGCCTGGACTACGGACAGGGGGCCCGGCTATGGCTACACCTTC
v_gene: TRBV6-4; j_gene: TRBJ1-6; d_gene: TRBD1; abundance: NA; CDR3aa: CASIHLDRVCWSPLHF; CDR3nt: TGTGCCAGCATCCACCTCGACAGGGTCTGTTGGTCACCCCTCCACTTT
v_gene: TRBV4-2; j_gene: TRBJ1-2; d_gene: NA; abundance: NA; CDR3aa: CASSRLSGMNGYTF; CDR3nt: TGTGCCAGCAGCCGTCTCTCGGGGATGAATGGCTACACCTTC
v_gene: TRBV3-1/TRBV3-2; j_gene: TRBJ2-3; d_gene: TRBD2; abundance: NA; CDR3aa: CASSQGTSGRLADTQYF; CDR3nt: TGTGCCAGCAGCCAAGGGACTAGCGGGAGGTTGGCAGATACGCAGTATTTT
v_gene: TRBV3-1/TRBV3-2; j_gene: TRBJ2-1; d_gene: TRBD1; abundance: once; CDR3aa: CASSQKGANEQFF; CDR3nt: TGTGCCAGCAGCCAGAAGGGGGCCAATGAGCAGTTCTTC
v_gene: TRBV30; j_gene: TRBJ1-1; d_gene: TRBD1; abundance: NA; CDR3aa: CATQGGYNTEAFF; CDR3nt: TGTGCCACACAGGGGGGGTATAACACTGAAGCTTTCTTT
v_gene: TRBV6-2/TRBV6-3; j_gene: TRBJ2-3; d_gene: NA; abundance: once; CDR3aa: CASSSRQPGTDTQYF; CDR3nt: TGTGCCAGCAGTTCCAGACAGCCTGGCACAGATACGCAGTATTTT
v_gene: TRBV5-1; j_gene: TRBJ1-2; d_gene: NA; abundance: NA; CDR3aa: CASSFDFLKGNGGYTF; CDR3nt: TGCGCCAGCAGCTTCGATTTCCTCAAGGGAAATGGTGGCTACACCTTC
v_gene: TRBV5-4; j_gene: TRBJ2-3; d_gene: TRBD1; abundance: NA; CDR3aa: CASSPGTGGALTDTQYF; CDR3nt: TGTGCCAGCAGCCCAGGGACAGGGGGTGCCCTCACAGATACGCAGTATTTT
v_gene: TRBV2; j_gene: TRBJ2-5; d_gene: NA; abundance: NA; CDR3aa: CASSVNLGETQYF; CDR3nt: TGTGCCAGCAGCGTGAATTTGGGAGAGACCCAGTACTTC
v_gene: TRBV18; j_gene: TRBJ2-1; d_gene: NA; abundance: NA; CDR3aa: CASSPPVSPSYNEQFF; CDR3nt: TGTGCCAGCTCACCACCCGTTTCCCCCTCCTACAATGAGCAGTTCTTC
v_gene: TRBV18; j_gene: TRBJ1-2; d_gene: NA; abundance: NA; CDR3aa: CASSPSGQTNYGYTF; CDR3nt: TGTGCCAGCTCACCATCAGGGCAAACTAACTATGGCTACACCTTC
v_gene: TRBV19; j_gene: TRBJ2-3; d_gene: NA; abundance: NA; CDR3aa: CATSPSEGGSTDTQYF; CDR3nt: TGTGCCACCTCCCCGTCGGAGGGGGGTAGCACAGATACGCAGTATTTT
v_gene: TRBV12-5; j_gene: TRBJ2-3; d_gene: TRBD1; abundance: NA; CDR3aa: CASGSGTGGGTDTQYF; CDR3nt: TGTGCTAGTGGTTCTGGGACAGGGGGGGGCACAGATACGCAGTATTTT
v_gene: TRBV5-1; j_gene: TRBJ1-1; d_gene: NA; abundance: NA; CDR3aa: CASSLGQTGTSEAFF; CDR3nt: TGCGCCAGCAGCTTGGGGCAAACAGGGACTTCAGAAGCTTTCTTT
v_gene: TRBV4-1; j_gene: TRBJ1-4; d_gene: TRBD1; abundance: NA; CDR3aa: CASSQVETGGEKLFF; CDR3nt: TGCGCCAGCAGCCAAGTGGAGACAGGGGGCGAAAAACTGTTTTTT
v_gene: TRBV12-3/TRBV12-4; j_gene: TRBJ2-5; d_gene: TRBD1; abundance: NA; CDR3aa: CASSDRGETQYF; CDR3nt: TGTGCCAGCAGTGACAGGGGAGAGACCCAGTACTTC
v_gene: TRBV2; j_gene: TRBJ1-2; d_gene: NA; abundance: NA; CDR3aa: CASSEMANYGYTF; CDR3nt: TGTGCCAGCAGTGAAATGGCGAACTATGGCTACACCTTC